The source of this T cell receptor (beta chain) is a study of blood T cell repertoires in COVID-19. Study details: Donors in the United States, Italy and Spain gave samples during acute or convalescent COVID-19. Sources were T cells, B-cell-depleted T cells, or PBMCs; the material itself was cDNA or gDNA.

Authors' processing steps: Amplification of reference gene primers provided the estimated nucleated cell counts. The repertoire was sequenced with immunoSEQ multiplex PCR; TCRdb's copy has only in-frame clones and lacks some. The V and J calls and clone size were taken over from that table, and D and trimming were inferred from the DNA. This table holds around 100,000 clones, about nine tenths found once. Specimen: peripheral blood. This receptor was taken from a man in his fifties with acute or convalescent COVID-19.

In nucleotides, the CDR3 is TGTGCCAGCAGCTCGCGCCTAGCGGGAGGGGAAAGCTCCTACAATGAGCAGTTCTTC. It encodes CASSSRLAGGESSYNEQFF. This chain connects TRBV11-2 to TRBJ2-1; 12 nucleotides match TRBD2. CDR3 length: 19 residues. Unmatched junction bases numbered 10, after V lost 4 bases and J lost 0 bases. CDR1 SGHAT and CDR2 FQNNGV come from the germline V gene. The full variable domain, rest sourced from reference TRBV11-2 and TRBJ2-1, is EAGVAQSPRYKIIEKRQSVAFWCNPISGHATLYWYQQILGQGPKLLIQFQNNGVVDDSQLPKDRFSAERLKGVDSTLKIQPAKLEDSAVYLCASSSRLAGGESSYNEQFFGPGTRLTVL.